This entry lists 24 T cell receptor beta chains sequenced from one sample in a study of T cells in Graves' hyperthyroidism and ophthalmopathy (dated by TCRdb to about 2019). The method was multiplex PCR. The run used an Illumina HiSeq 2000. TCR beta CDR3 regions were amplified from RNA transcripts. A first-round RT-PCR of the TCR CDR3 used the HTBI primer set with the Qiagen OneStep RT-PCR kit. TCRdb ran its own pipeline on the public reads, namely fastp trimming at Q25 and MiXCR clone calling, and kept in-frame beta chains. Rows are unified per CDR3 protein, each entry keeping the most common DNA and genes. Present in this sample are 500,000 or so distinct CDR3 sequences, roughly 17% of which were seen just once. 17% of the sample is taken by the ten largest. The sequenced sample was blood. These receptors were collected from a young woman with Graves' ophthalmopathy.

This clonotype was seen ten or more times. This chain links TRBV28 with TRBJ1-3; D perhaps matches TRBD1 (5 bases). Looked up from germline, CDR1 is MDHEN and CDR2 is SYDVKM. This CDR3 is built from 14 residues. The V gene lost 8 bases and the J gene lost 9 bases, with 20 bases spanning the gap. The CDR3 DNA reads TGTGCCAGCCCGGGACCAGCGGAAAGGGGCACCATATATTTT. Translating it yields CASPGPAERGTIYF.

This clonotype showed up many times. V gene TRBV2 combines with J gene TRBJ1-2; D remains unclear. Trimming took 11 bases from V and 4 from J, leaving 14 bases between them. CDR1 and CDR2 (germline): SNHLY, FYNNEI. The CDR3 runs to 12 residues. CDR3 in DNA: TGTGCCGAAGGAGAGCTCCTCTATGGCTACACCTTC. It specifies CAEGELLYGYTF.

This clonotype has at least ten counts. J is TRBJ2-5 and V is TRBV2, with TRBD1 as a possible D gene (5 bases). Germline V gene lookup returns CDR1 SNHLY and CDR2 FYNNEI. The CDR3 covers 15 residues. Trimming removed 6 bases from V and 5 bases from J, with 19 bases in between. CDR3 sequence (DNA): TGTGCCAGCAGCCGAATTCGGACATCGCGGGAGACCCAGTACTTC. Translation gives CASSRIRTSRETQYF.

V usage is TRBV19 and J usage is TRBJ2-3, with D possibly being TRBD1 or TRBD2 (6 bases each). V was shortened by 3 bases and J by 1 base, with 8 bases between the two germline ends. This CDR3 comprises 14 residues. Germline values: CDR1 LNHDA, CDR2 SQIVND (reference sequence). The CDR3 loop is CASSMGGGTDTQYF. Written as DNA, the CDR3 is TGTGCCAGTAGTATGGGGGGCGGCACAGATACGCAGTATTTT.

There are a few counts of this clonotype. The rearrangement joins TRBV6-1 to TRBJ2-2; the match to TRBD2 covers 9 bases. Germline CDR1 is MNHNS and CDR2 is SASEGT. V gave up 6 bases and J gave up 4 bases; unmatched junction bases: 3. The CDR3 sequence is 14 residues long. The CDR3 sequence is CASSLAGFTGELFF. The CDR3 coding sequence is TGTGCCAGCAGCCTAGCGGGGTTCACCGGGGAGCTGTTTTTT.

Here the CDR3 reads CASSARLGPDTQYF. CDR3 nucleotide sequence: TGTGCCAGCAGCGCTCGACTAGGCCCAGATACGCAGTATTTT. The chain carries TRBV9 and TRBJ2-3; possible D gene TRBD2, 6 bases. Trimming removed 3 bases at V and 4 bases at J, with 12 bases between. The CDR3 covers 14 residues. Germline assignment: CDR1 SGDLS and CDR2 YYNGEE.

The chain recombines TRBV29-1 with TRBJ2-1; D may be TRBD1 or TRBD2 (5 bases each). The CDR3 is 13 residues long. Germline values: CDR1 SQVTM, CDR2 ANQGSEA. V was clipped by 7 bases and J by 8 bases, with 18 bases between them. CDR3 nucleotide sequence: TGCAGCGCCCCGGGGCCATGGACGGATGAGCAGTTCTTC. It translates to CSAPGPWTDEQFF.

The V call is TRBV5-6, the J call TRBJ1-1; D remains ambiguous. The CDR3 has 12 amino acids. Germline values: CDR1 SGHDT, CDR2 YYEEEE. The V end lost 0 bases, the J end lost 7 bases, and 7 bases lay between the germline ends. The CDR3 region has the DNA TGTGCCAGCAGCTTGGGACCGGGTGAAGCTTTCTTT. This gives the protein CASSLGPGEAFF.

The sample holds many counts of this clonotype. V gene TRBV30 combines with J gene TRBJ2-5; D gene uncertain. Germline V gives CDR1 GTSNPN, CDR2 SVGIG (reference sequence). This CDR3 has 11 amino acids. V was trimmed by 1 base and J by 0 bases, leaving 0 bases between them. The CDR3 region is CAWSDQETQYF. As DNA, the CDR3 is TGTGCCTGGAGTGACCAAGAGACCCAGTACTTC.

The rearrangement joins TRBV6-1 to TRBJ1-1; no firm D call. Per germline, CDR1 MNHNS and CDR2 SASEGT. The CDR3 covers 14 residues. The ends were cut back, 3 bases at V and 0 bases at J, with 8 bases in the middle. The CDR3 DNA is TGTGCCAGCAGTGATCTGGCGGTGAACACTGAAGCTTTCTTT. Translating it yields CASSDLAVNTEAFF.

The chain has TRBV4-1 and TRBJ1-4; 9 bases are a match to TRBD1. The CDR3 has 18 residues. Germline CDR1 reads MGHRA; CDR2 reads YSYEKL. V trimming: 0 bases; J trimming: 2 bases; junction bases outside the gene matches: 7. CDR3 in amino acids: CASSQEGQGSGTNEKLFF. CDR3 DNA sequence: TGCGCCAGCAGCCAAGAGGGACAGGGTTCGGGCACTAATGAAAAACTGTTTTTT.

This clonotype was recorded at least ten times. CDR3 region: CASSSAGTHAYEQYF. The CDR3, as DNA: TGTGCCAGCAGCTCAGCAGGGACCCACGCCTACGAGCAGTACTTC. The chain has TRBV7-8 and TRBJ2-7; D is perhaps TRBD1 or TRBD2 (5 bases each). V was shortened by 4 bases and J by 2 bases, with 15 bases between the two germline ends. The CDR3 is made up of 15 amino acids. Germline values: CDR1 SGHVS, CDR2 FQNEAQ.

This clonotype has at least ten counts. The chain links TRBV30 to TRBJ2-3; D is possibly TRBD2 (5 bases). The ends were cut back, 0 bases at V and 0 bases at J, with 13 bases in the middle. In germline, CDR1 is GTSNPN, CDR2 SVGIG (reference sequence). The CDR3 length is 16 residues. CDR3: CAWSVRRVASTDTQYF. The CDR3 bases are TGTGCCTGGAGTGTACGGCGGGTAGCTAGCACAGATACGCAGTATTTT.

The V and J genes are TRBV6-2 or TRBV6-3 and TRBJ2-5; TRBD2 matches 7 bases. J was trimmed by 4 bases and V by 2 bases; bases with no gene match: 7. Germline CDR1 MNHEY, CDR2 SVGEGT. The CDR3 sequence is 15 residues long. The CDR3 here is CASSYPRAGAETQYF. For the CDR3, the DNA is TGTGCCAGCAGTTACCCCCGGGCGGGAGCAGAGACCCAGTACTTC.

Note on this clonotype: A much larger clone differs from this one at a single base, so this may be a read error. This chain joins TRBV6-1 and TRBJ2-2; the match to TRBD2 covers 15 bases. CDR1 is MNHNS and CDR2 is SASEGT in the germline V gene. The CDR3 contains 17 residues. This chain's CDR3 is CVSSQGLAGGVTGELFF. In nucleotides, the CDR3 is TGTGTCAGCAGTCAAGGACTAGCGGGAGGGGTCACCGGGGAGCTGTTTTTT.

This clonotype occurred a few times. This chain connects TRBV19 to TRBJ2-7, with 7 bases lining up with TRBD1. The V and J ends lost 8 bases and 0 bases, in that order; junction bases with no gene match: 13. The germline gives CDR1 LNHDA, CDR2 SQIVND (reference sequence). The CDR3 contains 16 residues. The CDR3 protein is CASGGQSSTNSYEQYF. The DNA for the CDR3 is TGTGCCAGTGGGGGACAGTCTTCCACCAACTCCTACGAGCAGTACTTC.

The chain recombines TRBV19 with TRBJ1-3; D is uncertain. The CDR3 has 17 amino acids. Germline CDR1 and CDR2: LNHDA and SQIVND (reference sequence). Trimming pared 4 bases from V and 0 bases from J, leaving 16 bases between. The CDR3 reads CASSTRFRAASGNTIYF. The CDR3 DNA reads as TGTGCCAGTAGTACACGGTTTAGGGCGGCCTCTGGAAACACCATATATTTT.

This sequence joins TRBV4-1 and TRBJ1-1; no definite D call. Germline assignment: CDR1 MGHRA and CDR2 YSYEKL. Deletions cut 0 bases from V and 1 base from J, with 9 bases between. The CDR3 has 15 amino acids. The CDR3 sequence: CASSQDLWENTEAFF. CDR3 nucleotide sequence: TGCGCCAGCAGCCAAGACCTTTGGGAGAACACTGAAGCTTTCTTT.

This clonotype was recorded many times. The chain is built from TRBV30 and TRBJ2-7; D is possibly TRBD1 (9 bases). This CDR3 is built from 17 residues. CDR1 and CDR2 (germline): GTSNPN, SVGIG (reference sequence). V was shortened by 1 base and J by 4 bases, with 23 bases between the two germline ends. CDR3 sequence reads: CAWSAGQGAGERYEQYF. Written as DNA, the CDR3 is TGTGCCTGGAGTGCGGGACAGGGAGCGGGAGAGCGGTACGAGCAGTACTTC.

There are many counts of this clonotype. The chain's CDR3 is CASSLRGRLSSTDTQYF. Written as DNA, the CDR3 is TGCGCCAGCAGCTTGCGGGGTCGACTATCTAGCACAGATACGCAGTATTTT. This chain uses TRBV5-1 with TRBJ2-3, with a tentative D call TRBD2 (5 bases). The CDR3 loop spans 17 amino acids. The V gene's germline CDR1 is SGHRS and CDR2 YFSETQ. Trimming shortened V by 1 base and J by 0 bases, and 15 bases separated the two germline ends.

For the CDR3, the DNA is TGTGCCAGCAGCTCGAGTTCCCGGGACGGTCATTCACCCCTCCACTTT. Amino acid sequence: CASSSSSRDGHSPLHF. V gene TRBV7-8 combines with J gene TRBJ1-6, with TRBD1 as a possible D gene (5 bases). CDR1 and CDR2 from the germline V gene are SGHVS and FQNEAQ. The CDR3 is 16 residues long. Trimming left V 4 bases short and J 8 bases short, with 18 bases between.

This clonotype has ten or more counts. This chain connects TRBV5-6 to TRBJ1-1, with D possibly being TRBD1 (6 bases). V lost 6 bases and J lost 1, with 13 bases in between. The germline CDR1 and CDR2 sequences are SGHDT and YYEEEE. This CDR3 comprises 14 residues. The CDR3 nucleotides read TGTGCCAGCACGAAAGACAGGAGGAACACTGAAGCTTTCTTT. Translating gives CASTKDRRNTEAFF.

The gene calls are TRBV7-9 and TRBJ1-1, with D perhaps matching TRBD1 (5 bases). With 2 bases removed from V and 3 bases from J, the gap between germline ends came to 16 bases. Germline assignment: CDR1 SEHNR and CDR2 FQNEAQ (reference sequence). The CDR3 spans 16 residues. This CDR3 is CASSLQTSGTHTEAFF. The CDR3 bases are TGTGCCAGCAGCTTACAGACTAGCGGGACGCACACTGAAGCTTTCTTT.

This clonotype has ten or more counts. The rearrangement joins TRBV27 to TRBJ2-1; D is undetermined. Germline V CDR1 and CDR2: MNHEY, SMNVEV (reference sequence). The CDR3 has 11 amino acids. Trimming cost V 2 bases and J 9 bases, with 5 bases left between them. The CDR3, as DNA: TGTGCCAGCAGTTTAGATGGTGAGCAGTTCTTC. Translated: CASSLDGEQFF.